This note documents a single T cell receptor (beta chain) sequence. Its specificity is unknown. The data stem from a study of OX40 agonist ivuxolimab in advanced cancers. In the study overall: Ivuxolimab, an antibody that agonizes OX40 (CD134), was administered to the patients. Males comprised approximately 84% of the group, whose mean age was roughly 60 years (range roughly 23 to 90). One hepatocellular carcinoma and a couple of cutaneous melanoma patients partially responded. General observations from the study: Among the least clonally expanded were partial responders at 0.1-3.0 mg/kg.

J was trimmed by 6 bases and V by 4 bases; bases with no gene match: 9. Germline CDR1 reads SGHNT; CDR2 reads YYREEE (reference sequence). The CDR3 covers 14 residues. Sequenced by immunoSEQ multiplex PCR; TCRdb stores in-frame clones only, minus some. This sample carries tens of thousands of clones, just under 90% of them seen once, and the ten largest clones take about 0.53%. The V gene is TRBV5-4, the J gene TRBJ2-5, with 7 bases identical to TRBD1. Source: CD4+ or CD8+ T cells sorted from blood, taken in a trial of the OX40 agonist ivuxolimab. The receptor was derived from an adult with an advanced solid tumor such as melanoma, head and neck, liver or kidney cancer. The CDR3 spells CASSIGTEGKTQYF. In DNA, the CDR3 is TGTGCCAGCAGCATCGGGACAGAAGGGAAGACCCAGTACTTC.